This T cell receptor (beta chain) stems from a study of blood T cell repertoires in COVID-19. The wider study: The United States, Italy and Spain provided the acute and convalescent COVID-19 samples.

This CDR3 is 14 amino acids long. The V gene lost 3 bases and the J gene lost 1 base, with 13 bases spanning the gap. Germline V gene lookup returns CDR1 DFQATT and CDR2 SNEGSKA (reference sequence). Per the study methods: For nucleated cells, counts were estimated from reference gene primer amplification. TCRdb's table, derived via immunoSEQ multiplex PCR, lists solely in-frame clones and lacks some. Clone size and V and J calls were adopted from that table, with D and trimming inferred from the DNA. This table holds 70,000 or so clones, 85% to 90% found once. The sample was peripheral blood. This sequence joins TRBV20-1 and TRBJ2-7; D possibly corresponds to TRBD2 (6 bases). This TCR was sampled from a man aged 55 to 70 with acute or convalescent COVID-19. The CDR3 nucleotides are TGCAGTGCTAGTCCGGGACTCCAGTCCTACGAGCAGTACTTC. It is translated as CSASPGLQSYEQYF.